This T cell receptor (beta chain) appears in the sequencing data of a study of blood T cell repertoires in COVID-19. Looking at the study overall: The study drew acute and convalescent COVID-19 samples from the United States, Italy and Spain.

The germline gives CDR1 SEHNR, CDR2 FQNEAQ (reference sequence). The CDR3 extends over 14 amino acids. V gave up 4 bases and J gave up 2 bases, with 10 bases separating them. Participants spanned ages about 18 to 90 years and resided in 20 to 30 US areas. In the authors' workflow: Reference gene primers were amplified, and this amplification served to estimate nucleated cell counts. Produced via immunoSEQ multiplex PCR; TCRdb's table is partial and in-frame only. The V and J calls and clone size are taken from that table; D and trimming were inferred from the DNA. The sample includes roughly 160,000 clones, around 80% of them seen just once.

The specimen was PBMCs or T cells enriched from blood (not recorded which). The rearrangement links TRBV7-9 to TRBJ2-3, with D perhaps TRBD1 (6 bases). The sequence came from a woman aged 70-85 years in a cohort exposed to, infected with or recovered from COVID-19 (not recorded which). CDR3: CASSSDRLTDTQYF. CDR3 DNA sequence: TGTGCCAGCAGCTCGGACAGACTCACAGATACGCAGTATTTT. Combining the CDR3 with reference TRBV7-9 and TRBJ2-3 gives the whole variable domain DTGVSQNPRHKITKRGQNVTFRCDPISEHNRLYWYRQTLGQGPEFLTYFQNEAQLEKSRLLSDRFSAERPKGSFSTLEIQRTEQGDSAMYLCASSSDRLTDTQYFGPGTRLTVL.